Below are 16 T cell receptor beta chains sequenced from a single sample in a study of cytomegalovirus exposure and HLA in healthy donors. The PCR made use of 60 Vbeta and 13 Jbeta primers. TCRdb's table, derived via immunoSEQ multiplex PCR, lists solely in-frame clones and lacks some. The sample records fewer than 150,000 clones, around 70% being singletons. Source material: PBMCs. All receptors come from a man aged 30 to 45 in good health and CMV-seronegative.

For this clone: The CDR3 does not close with the conserved phenylalanine or tryptophan, likely indicating a read error. The chain combines TRBV29-1 with TRBJ2-3; maybe TRBD1 (6 bases). Trimming took 5 bases from V and 0 from J, leaving 21 bases between them. Germline V gene data show CDR1 as SQVTM and CDR2 as ANQGSEA. The CDR3 is made up of 17 amino acids. The CDR3 sequence: CSVPPGHLIPSTDTQYV. CDR3 coding DNA: TGCAGCGTTCCCCCGGGACACCTGATCCCTAGCACAGATACGCAGTATGTT.

This sequence joins TRBV6-5 and TRBJ2-1, with TRBD2 identical over 9 bases. Trimming removed 2 bases from V and 5 bases from J; junction bases left unmatched: 4. The CDR3 is 15 residues long. The germline V gene has CDR1 MNHEY and CDR2 SVGAGI. The CDR3 loop is CASSYDPSGNNEQFF. For the CDR3, the DNA is TGTGCCAGCAGTTACGACCCTAGCGGGAACAATGAGCAGTTCTTC.

In nucleotides, the CDR3 is TGTGCCAGCAGCTTAGATGGGCTAGCGGGGGCCGAAAGCACAGATACGCAGTATTTT. Protein product: CASSLDGLAGAESTDTQYF. J is TRBJ2-3 and V is TRBV13; 10 bases map to TRBD2. Germline-derived CDR1 and CDR2 are PRHDT and FYEKMQ (reference sequence). Losses at the gene ends were 1 base for V and 0 bases for J; bases not matched to a gene: 10. This CDR3 has 19 residues.

The chain employs TRBV6-1 and TRBJ1-5; D uncertain. Germline V gives CDR1 MNHNS, CDR2 SASEGT. This CDR3 comprises 17 residues. V was cut by 1 base and J by 3 bases, with 16 bases left in between. The CDR3 loop is CASSEGGVLGNNQPQHF. The CDR3 bases are TGTGCCAGCAGTGAAGGGGGAGTTTTGGGAAACAATCAGCCCCAGCATTTT.

A few counts support this clone. The chain recombines TRBV5-5 with TRBJ2-1; D is ambiguous. Trimming cost V 1 base and J 8 bases, with 10 bases left between them. The V gene's germline CDR1 is SGHKS and CDR2 YYEKEE (reference sequence). This CDR3 contains 13 residues. DNA of the CDR3: TGTGCCAGCAGCTTGAGGAGCGCGGATGAGCAGTTCTTC. Its protein is CASSLRSADEQFF. Filled out from reference TRBV5-5 and TRBJ2-1, the complete variable domain reads DAGVTQSPTHLIKTRGQQVTLRCSPISGHKSVSWYQQVLGQGPQFIFQYYEKEERGRGNFPDRFSARQFPNYSSELNVNALLLGDSALYLCASSLRSADEQFFGPGTRLTVL.

The V call is TRBV19, the J call TRBJ2-5; 9 bases align to TRBD1. CDR3 length: 15 amino acids. Germline V lookup: CDR1 LNHDA, CDR2 SQIVND (reference sequence). V was pared by 6 bases and J by 5 bases, with 10 bases of the junction left unmatched. CDR3 amino acids: CASSSTGGLPETQYF. In nucleotides, the CDR3 is TGTGCCAGTAGCTCAACAGGGGGCCTACCGGAGACCCAGTACTTC.

Remarks on this clone: It is likely a read error, because the conserved phenylalanine at the end of the CDR3 is missing. The chain has TRBV27 and TRBJ1-1; perhaps TRBD1 as D (6 bases). Germline lookup yields CDR1 MNHEY and CDR2 SMNVEV (reference sequence). V was trimmed by 2 bases and J by 3 bases, leaving 10 bases between them. This CDR3 comprises 14 residues. The CDR3 nucleotides are TGTGCCAGCAGTTTACAGGGGATATACACTGAAGCTTTCCTT. This gives the protein CASSLQGIYTEAFL.

The rearrangement links TRBV6-6 to TRBJ2-1, with TRBD2 matching over 14 bases. Germline V gene sequence: CDR1 MNHNY, CDR2 SVGAGI (reference sequence). The CDR3 has 16 residues. The junction had 11 bases not matched to a gene; V was cut back by 6 bases and J by 10 bases. For the CDR3, the DNA is TGTGCCAGCAGCCCCGGGACTAGCGGGGGTGGTTGGGAGCAGTTCTTC. It yields the protein CASSPGTSGGGWEQFF.

This clone showed up just a few times. The gene calls are TRBV5-6 and TRBJ2-7, with D perhaps TRBD1 (6 bases). Germline V gives CDR1 SGHDT, CDR2 YYEEEE. The CDR3 is made up of 12 amino acids. The ends were cut back, 5 bases at V and 3 bases at J, with 9 bases in the middle. CDR3 loop: CASSEQGYEQYF. Written as DNA, the CDR3 is TGTGCCAGCAGTGAACAGGGCTACGAGCAGTACTTC. Full variable domain (missing parts from reference TRBV5-6 and TRBJ2-7): DAGVTQSPTHLIKTRGQQVTLRCSPKSGHDTVSWYQQALGQGPQFIFQYYEEEERQRGNFPDRFSGHQFPNYSSELNVNALLLGDSALYLCASSEQGYEQYFGPGTRLTVT.

The chain combines TRBV4-2 with TRBJ2-4; maybe TRBD1 (6 bases). CDR1 and CDR2 from the germline V gene are LGHNA and YNFKEQ. The CDR3 spans 13 residues. V gave up 2 bases and J gave up 8 bases, with 10 bases separating them. In nucleotides, the CDR3 is TGTGCCAGCAGCCAATTTCCAGGGGACATTCAGTACTTC. Amino acids: CASSQFPGDIQYF.

This clone is a singleton in its sample. The chain couples TRBV7-8 to TRBJ2-1; 7 bases are shared with TRBD2. Germline V lookup: CDR1 SGHVS, CDR2 FQNEAQ. V lost 5 bases and J lost 0; bases outside the gene matches: 10. CDR3 size: 17 residues. CDR3 nucleotide sequence: TGTGCCAGCAGCGCGGGCCTGGGGGGGAGCTCCTACAATGAGCAGTTCTTC. Residues: CASSAGLGGSSYNEQFF.

In its sample, this clone was seen once. This rearrangement joins TRBV30 to TRBJ2-1, with D perhaps matching TRBD2 (7 bases). CDR3 length: 14 residues. V lost 5 bases to trimming and J lost 0 bases, with 11 bases between them. CDR1 and CDR2 from the germline V gene are GTSNPN and SVGIG (reference sequence). CDR3 sequence: CAWQRGASYNEQFF. The DNA of the CDR3 is TGTGCCTGGCAACGGGGGGCCTCCTACAATGAGCAGTTCTTC.

This clone has just a few counts. This chain connects TRBV4-2 to TRBJ2-5; 7 nucleotides match TRBD1. Germline V CDR1 and CDR2: LGHNA, YNFKEQ. The CDR3 totals 16 residues. After removal of 4 bases from V and 4 bases from J, the junction contained 12 bases not matched to a gene. The CDR3 is CASSPGQLGARETQYF. In DNA, the CDR3 is TGTGCCAGCAGCCCGGGACAGTTGGGGGCCAGAGAGACCCAGTACTTC.

This chain uses TRBV28 with TRBJ2-7, with 9 bases that match TRBD1. CDR1 is MDHEN, CDR2 SYDVKM, per germline. Losses at the gene ends were 6 bases for V and 3 bases for J; bases not matched to a gene: 9. This CDR3 has 15 residues. The CDR3 nucleotides are TGTGCCAGCAGCATTATAGGGACAGGGCTCTACGAGCAGTACTTC. Its protein is CASSIIGTGLYEQYF.

The chain uses TRBV9 and TRBJ2-3, with TRBD1 matching 8 bases. Germline CDR1 SGDLS, CDR2 YYNGEE. CDR3 length: 16 amino acids. J gave up 2 bases and V 4 bases, and 9 bases lay outside the gene matches. The CDR3 DNA reads TGTGCCAGCAGCTACCAGGGCAGGGGGCCCACAGATACGCAGTATTTT. It codes for CASSYQGRGPTDTQYF. Full variable domain (missing parts from reference TRBV9 and TRBJ2-3): DSGVTQTPKHLITATGQRVTLRCSPRSGDLSVYWYQQSLDQGLQFLIQYYNGEERAKGNILERFSAQQFPDLHSELNLSSLELGDSALYFCASSYQGRGPTDTQYFGPGTRLTVL.

The CDR3 spells CASSYALQGSNQPQHF. In DNA form, the CDR3 reads TGTGCCAGTAGTTATGCCTTACAGGGTTCCAATCAGCCCCAGCATTTT. V usage is TRBV19 and J usage is TRBJ1-5; a possible D gene is TRBD1 (6 bases). Trimming shortened V by 5 bases and J by 3 bases, and 17 bases separated the two germline ends. The CDR3 runs to 16 residues. The germline V gene encodes CDR1 LNHDA and CDR2 SQIVND (reference sequence).